This T cell receptor (beta chain) was captured in a study of blood T cell repertoires in COVID-19. The V end lost 1 base, the J end lost 7 bases, and 16 bases lay between the germline ends. The CDR3 has 15 amino acids. CDR1 and CDR2 (germline): LNHDA, SQIVND (reference sequence). Measured with immunoSEQ multiplex PCR; TCRdb has only the in-frame clones, and not every one. Of around 250,000 clones in the sample, just under 85% were seen once. The chain carries TRBV19 and TRBJ2-5, with TRBD2 as a possible D gene (5 bases). The clonotype originates from a woman older than 75 with acute or convalescent COVID-19. Sequencing input: peripheral blood. CDR3 nucleotide sequence: TGTGCCAGTAGTATAGGCCCGTCAGGTGCGGGGACCCAGTACTTC. This codes for CASSIGPSGAGTQYF.